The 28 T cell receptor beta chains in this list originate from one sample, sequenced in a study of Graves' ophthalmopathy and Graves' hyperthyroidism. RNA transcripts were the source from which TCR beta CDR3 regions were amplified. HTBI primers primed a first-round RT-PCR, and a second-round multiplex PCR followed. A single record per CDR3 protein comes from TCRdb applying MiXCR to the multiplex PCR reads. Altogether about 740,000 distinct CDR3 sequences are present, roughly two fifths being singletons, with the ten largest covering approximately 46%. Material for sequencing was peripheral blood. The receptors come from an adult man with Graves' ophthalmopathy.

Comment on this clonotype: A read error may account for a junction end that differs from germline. DNA for the CDR3: TGCAGCGGGGGACTAGCGGGAGAAGATACGCGGTATTTT. Translated, it gives CSGGLAGEDTRYF. The rearrangement uses TRBV29-1 and TRBJ2-3; 14 bases line up with TRBD2. This CDR3 contains 13 residues. Germline V CDR1 and CDR2: SQVTM, ANQGSEA.

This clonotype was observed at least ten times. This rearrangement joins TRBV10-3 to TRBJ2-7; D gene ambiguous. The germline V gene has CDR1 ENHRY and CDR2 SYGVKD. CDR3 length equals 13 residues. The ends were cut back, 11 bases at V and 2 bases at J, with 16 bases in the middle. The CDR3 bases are TGTGCCTCTCGGCCCCCCCAAGCCTACGAGCAGTACTTC. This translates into CASRPPQAYEQYF.

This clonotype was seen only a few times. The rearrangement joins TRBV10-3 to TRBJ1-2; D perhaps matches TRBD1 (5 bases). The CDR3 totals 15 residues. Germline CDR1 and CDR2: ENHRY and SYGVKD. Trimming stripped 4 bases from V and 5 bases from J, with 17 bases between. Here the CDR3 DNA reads TGTGCCATCAGTGTGGTTCAGGGATCCTTTTATGGCTACACCTTC. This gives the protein CAISVVQGSFYGYTF.

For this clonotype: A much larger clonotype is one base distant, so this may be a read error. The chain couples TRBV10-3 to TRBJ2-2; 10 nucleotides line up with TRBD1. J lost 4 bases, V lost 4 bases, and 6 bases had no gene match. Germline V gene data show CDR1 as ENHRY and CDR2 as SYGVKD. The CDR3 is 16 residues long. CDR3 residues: CAISATGGLGTGELFF. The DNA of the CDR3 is TGTGCCATCAGTGCGACAGGGGGCTTGGGCACCGGGGAGCTGTTTTTT.

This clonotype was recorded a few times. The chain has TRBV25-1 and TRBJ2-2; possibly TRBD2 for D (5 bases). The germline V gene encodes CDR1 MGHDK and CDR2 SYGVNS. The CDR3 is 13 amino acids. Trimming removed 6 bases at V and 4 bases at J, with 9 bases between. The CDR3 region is CASRRDFTGELFF. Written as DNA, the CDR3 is TGTGCCAGCAGGAGGGATTTCACCGGGGAGCTGTTTTTT.

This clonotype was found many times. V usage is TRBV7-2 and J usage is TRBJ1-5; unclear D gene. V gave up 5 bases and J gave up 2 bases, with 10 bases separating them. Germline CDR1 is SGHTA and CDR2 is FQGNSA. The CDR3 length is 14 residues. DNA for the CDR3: TGTGCCAGCAGCCTAAAAGGAGGCAATCAGCCCCAGCATTTT. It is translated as CASSLKGGNQPQHF.

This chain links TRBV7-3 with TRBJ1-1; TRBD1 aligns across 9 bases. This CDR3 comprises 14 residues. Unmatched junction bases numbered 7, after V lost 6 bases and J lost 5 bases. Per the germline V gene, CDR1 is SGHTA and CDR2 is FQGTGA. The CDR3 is CASSSPGQGTEAFF. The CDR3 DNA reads TGTGCCAGCAGTTCGCCGGGACAGGGAACTGAAGCTTTCTTT.

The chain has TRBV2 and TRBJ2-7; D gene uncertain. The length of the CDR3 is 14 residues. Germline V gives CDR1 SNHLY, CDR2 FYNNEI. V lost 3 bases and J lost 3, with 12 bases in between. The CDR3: CASSELGSDYEQYF. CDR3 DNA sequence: TGTGCCAGCAGTGAGTTGGGGTCGGACTACGAGCAGTACTTC.

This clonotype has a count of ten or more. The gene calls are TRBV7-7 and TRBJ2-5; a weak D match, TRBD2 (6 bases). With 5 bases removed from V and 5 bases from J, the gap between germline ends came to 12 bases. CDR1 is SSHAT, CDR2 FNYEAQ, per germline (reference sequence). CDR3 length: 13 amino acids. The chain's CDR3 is CASSPRGTETQYF. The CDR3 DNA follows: TGTGCCAGCAGCCCCCGGGGGACTGAGACCCAGTACTTC.

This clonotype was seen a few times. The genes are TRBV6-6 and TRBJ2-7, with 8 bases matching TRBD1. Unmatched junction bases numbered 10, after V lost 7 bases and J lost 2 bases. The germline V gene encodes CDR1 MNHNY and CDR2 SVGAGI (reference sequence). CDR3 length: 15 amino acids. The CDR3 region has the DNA TGTGCCAGCACACCCGGACAGGGTCCCCCCTACGAGCAGTACTTC. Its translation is CASTPGQGPPYEQYF.

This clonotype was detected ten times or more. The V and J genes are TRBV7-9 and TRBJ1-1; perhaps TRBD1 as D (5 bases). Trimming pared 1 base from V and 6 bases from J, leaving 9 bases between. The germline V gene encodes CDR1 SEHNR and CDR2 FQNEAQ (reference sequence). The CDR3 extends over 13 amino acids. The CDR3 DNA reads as TGTGCCAGCAGCTTAGACAGGTCTGCTGAAGCTTTCTTT. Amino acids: CASSLDRSAEAFF.

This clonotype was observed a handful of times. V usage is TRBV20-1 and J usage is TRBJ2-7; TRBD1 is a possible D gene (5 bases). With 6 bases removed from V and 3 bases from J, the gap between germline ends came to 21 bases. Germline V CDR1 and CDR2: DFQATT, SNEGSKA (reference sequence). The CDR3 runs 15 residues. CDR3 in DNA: TGCAGTGCCAGGGATAGTCGGATTAGTTACTACGAGCAGTACTTC. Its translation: CSARDSRISYYEQYF.

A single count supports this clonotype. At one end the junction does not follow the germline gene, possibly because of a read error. CDR3 sequence: CASSELLWGTDNSPLRF. The CDR3 bases are TGTGCCAGCAGTGAACTCCTTTGGGGTACGGATAATTCACCCCTCCGCTTT. The V gene is TRBV25-1, the J gene TRBJ1-6; no firm D call. The length of the CDR3 is 17 residues. Per the germline V gene, CDR1 is MGHDK and CDR2 is SYGVNS.

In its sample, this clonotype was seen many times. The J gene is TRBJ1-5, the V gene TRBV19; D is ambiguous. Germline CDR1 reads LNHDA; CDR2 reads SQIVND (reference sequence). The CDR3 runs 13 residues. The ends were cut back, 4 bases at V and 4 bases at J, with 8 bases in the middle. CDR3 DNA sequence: TGTGCCAGTAGTACCCAAACTAATCAGCCCCAGCATTTT. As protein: CASSTQTNQPQHF.

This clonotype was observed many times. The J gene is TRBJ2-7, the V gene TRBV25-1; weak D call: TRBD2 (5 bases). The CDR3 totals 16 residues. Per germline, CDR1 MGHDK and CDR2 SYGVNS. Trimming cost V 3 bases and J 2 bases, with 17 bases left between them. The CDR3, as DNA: TGTGCCAGCAGTGACCCCGGGAAGCTTGGGACCTACGAGCAGTACTTC. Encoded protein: CASSDPGKLGTYEQYF.

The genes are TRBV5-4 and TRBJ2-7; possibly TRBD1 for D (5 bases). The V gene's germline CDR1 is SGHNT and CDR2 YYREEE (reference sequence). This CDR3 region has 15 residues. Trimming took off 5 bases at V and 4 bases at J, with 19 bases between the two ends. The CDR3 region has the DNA TGTGCCAGCAGTTACGATAGGACACGATTATACGAGCAGTACTTC. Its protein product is CASSYDRTRLYEQYF.

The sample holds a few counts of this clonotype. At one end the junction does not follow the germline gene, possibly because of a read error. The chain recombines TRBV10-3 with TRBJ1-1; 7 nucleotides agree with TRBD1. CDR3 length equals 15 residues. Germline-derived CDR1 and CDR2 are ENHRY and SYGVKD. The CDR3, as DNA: TGTGCCATCAGTGCGACAGGGTCGGGGAACACTGGAGCTTTCTTT. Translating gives CAISATGSGNTGAFF.

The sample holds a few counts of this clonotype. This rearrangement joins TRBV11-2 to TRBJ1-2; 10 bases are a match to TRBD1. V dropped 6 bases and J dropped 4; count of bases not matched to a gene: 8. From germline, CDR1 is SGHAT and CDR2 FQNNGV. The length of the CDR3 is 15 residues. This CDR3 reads CASSRDRGPVYGYTF. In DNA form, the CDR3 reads TGTGCCAGCAGTCGAGACAGGGGGCCGGTCTATGGCTACACCTTC.

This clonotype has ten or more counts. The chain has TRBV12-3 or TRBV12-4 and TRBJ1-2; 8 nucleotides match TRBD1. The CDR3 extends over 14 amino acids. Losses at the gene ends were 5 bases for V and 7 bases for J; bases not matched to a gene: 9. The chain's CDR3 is CASSRRRGLAGYTF. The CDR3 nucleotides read TGTGCCAGCAGTAGGCGCAGGGGGCTCGCTGGCTACACCTTC.

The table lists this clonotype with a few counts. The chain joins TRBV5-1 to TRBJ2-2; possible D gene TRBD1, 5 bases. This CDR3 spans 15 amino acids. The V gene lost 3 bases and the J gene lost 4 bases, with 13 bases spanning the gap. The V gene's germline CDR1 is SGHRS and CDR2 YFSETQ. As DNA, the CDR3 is TGCGCCAGCAGCTCGGCTCAGGGCCCCACCGGGGAGCTGTTTTTT. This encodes CASSSAQGPTGELFF.

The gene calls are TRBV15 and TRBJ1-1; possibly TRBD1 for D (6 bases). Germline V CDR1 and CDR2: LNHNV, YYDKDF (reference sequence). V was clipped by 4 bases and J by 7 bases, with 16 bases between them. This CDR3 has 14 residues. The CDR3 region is CATSINREPNEAFF. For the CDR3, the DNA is TGTGCCACCAGCATTAACAGGGAACCTAATGAAGCTTTCTTT.

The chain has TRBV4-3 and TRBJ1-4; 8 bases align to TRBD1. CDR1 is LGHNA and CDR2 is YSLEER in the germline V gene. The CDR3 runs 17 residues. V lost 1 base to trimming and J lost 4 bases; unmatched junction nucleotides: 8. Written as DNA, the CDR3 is TGCGCCAGCAGCCAAGGGAGGACAGGGCGGGATAATGAAAAACTGTTTTTT. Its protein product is CASSQGRTGRDNEKLFF.

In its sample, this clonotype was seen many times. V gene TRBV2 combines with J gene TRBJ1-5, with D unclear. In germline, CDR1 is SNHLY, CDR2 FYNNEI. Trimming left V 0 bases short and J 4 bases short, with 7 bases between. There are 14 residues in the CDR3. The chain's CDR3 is CASSEARGNQPQHF. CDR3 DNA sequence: TGTGCCAGCAGTGAAGCGCGAGGGAATCAGCCCCAGCATTTT.

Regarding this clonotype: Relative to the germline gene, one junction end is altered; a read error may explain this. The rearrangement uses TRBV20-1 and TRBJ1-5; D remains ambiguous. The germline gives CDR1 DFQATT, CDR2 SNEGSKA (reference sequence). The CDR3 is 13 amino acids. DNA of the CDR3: TGCAGTGCTAGACTAGACGGATATCAGCCCCGGCATTTT. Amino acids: CSARLDGYQPRHF.

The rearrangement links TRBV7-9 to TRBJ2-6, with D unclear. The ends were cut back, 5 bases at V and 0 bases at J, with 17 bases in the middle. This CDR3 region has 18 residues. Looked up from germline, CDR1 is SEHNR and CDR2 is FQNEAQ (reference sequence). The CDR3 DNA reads TGTGCCAGCAGCCAGAGAACGGGTCGGAGCTCTGGGGCCAACGTCCTGACTTTC. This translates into CASSQRTGRSSGANVLTF. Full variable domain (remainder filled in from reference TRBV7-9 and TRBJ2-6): DTGVSQNPRHKITKRGQNVTFRCDPISEHNRLYWYRQTLGQGPEFLTYFQNEAQLEKSRLLSDRFSAERPKGSFSTLEIQRTEQGDSAMYLCASSQRTGRSSGANVLTFGAGSRLTVL.

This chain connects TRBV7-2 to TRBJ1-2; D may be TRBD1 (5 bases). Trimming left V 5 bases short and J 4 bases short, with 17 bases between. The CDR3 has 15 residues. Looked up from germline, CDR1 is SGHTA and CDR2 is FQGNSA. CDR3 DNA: TGTGCCAGCAGCGCGAAATCTGACAGTAGCTATGGCTACACCTTC. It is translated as CASSAKSDSSYGYTF.

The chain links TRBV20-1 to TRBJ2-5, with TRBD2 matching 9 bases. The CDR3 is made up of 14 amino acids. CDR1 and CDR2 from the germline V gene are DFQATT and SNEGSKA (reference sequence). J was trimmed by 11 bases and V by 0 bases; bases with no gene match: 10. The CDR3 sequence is CSARDTAGGWEQYF. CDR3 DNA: TGCAGTGCTAGAGATACGGCGGGGGGGTGGGAGCAGTACTTC.

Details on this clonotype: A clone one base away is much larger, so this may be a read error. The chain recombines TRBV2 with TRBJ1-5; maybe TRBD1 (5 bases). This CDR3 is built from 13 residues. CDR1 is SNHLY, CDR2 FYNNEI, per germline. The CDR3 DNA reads TGTGCCAGCGGGCCCGGAATCAGACAGCTCCAGCATTTT. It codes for CASGPGIRQLQHF.